What follows is one T cell receptor (beta chain) and its context. The trim removed 3 bases at V and 5 bases at J, leaving 5 bases unmatched. The CDR3 has 14 residues. CDR1 SGHTA and CDR2 FQGNSA come from the germline V gene. This entry belongs to a study of blood T cell repertoires in COVID-19. Across the study: Sites across the United States, Italy and Spain contributed samples from acute and convalescent COVID-19. PBMCs, B-cell-depleted T cells, or T cells were the source of the cDNA or gDNA that made up the material.

Original data processing: By means of reference gene primer amplification, nucleated cell counts were estimated. This table comes from immunoSEQ multiplex PCR, and its TCRdb copy is limited to in-frame clones, with some not included. V and J calls and clone size follow that table, whereas D and trimming were derived from the DNA. The sample shows 35,000 to 55,000 clones, roughly nine tenths of them seen only once. The chain employs TRBV7-2 and TRBJ2-3, with 7 positions matching TRBD2. The sequencing input was peripheral blood. The sequence was obtained from a man in his sixties or seventies with active COVID-19. The CDR3 bases are TGTGCCAGCAGCTTCGGGACTACTGAAGATACGCAGTATTTT. Protein product: CASSFGTTEDTQYF. Complete variable domain (other parts from reference TRBV7-2 and TRBJ2-3): GAGVSQSPSNKVTEKGKDVELRCDPISGHTALYWYRQSLGQGLEFLIYFQGNSAPDKSGLPSDRFSAERTGGSVSTLTIQRTQQEDSAVYLCASSFGTTEDTQYFGPGTRLTVL.